The next 18 T cell receptor beta chains were all read from a single sample in a study of PD-L1 blockade in urothelial cancer. Repertoires were generated with immunoSEQ multiplex PCR, while TCRdb's copy carries only in-frame clones and drops some. The sample yields fewer than 75,000 clones, roughly nine tenths seen once. Time point described: pretreatment peripheral blood. The sequenced sample was PBMCs, obtained around atezolizumab (anti-PD-L1) treatment. The receptor set was obtained from a man in his 70s with urothelial cancer.

The gene calls are TRBV9 and TRBJ2-1; 11 bases fit TRBD2. The trim removed 0 bases at V and 10 bases at J, leaving 12 bases unmatched. Germline-derived CDR1 and CDR2 are SGDLS and YYNGEE. The CDR3 spans 17 residues. The CDR3 is CASSVGRVAGGWREQFF. DNA for the CDR3: TGTGCCAGCAGCGTAGGAAGGGTAGCGGGAGGGTGGAGGGAGCAGTTCTTC. Filled out from reference TRBV9 and TRBJ2-1, the complete variable domain reads DSGVTQTPKHLITATGQRVTLRCSPRSGDLSVYWYQQSLDQGLQFLIQYYNGEERAKGNILERFSAQQFPDLHSELNLSSLELGDSALYFCASSVGRVAGGWREQFFGPGTRLTVL.

V usage is TRBV27 and J usage is TRBJ1-2, with TRBD1 matching over 7 bases. Germline V gives CDR1 MNHEY, CDR2 SMNVEV (reference sequence). There are 15 residues in the CDR3. J lost 4 bases, V lost 0 bases, and 5 bases had no gene match. CDR3 sequence: CASSLSTTGIYGYTF. The CDR3 region has the DNA TGTGCCAGCAGTTTATCAACGACAGGGATCTATGGCTACACCTTC.

This clone has a single count. The chain carries TRBV28 and TRBJ1-3, with D tentatively TRBD1 (5 bases). This CDR3 has 15 amino acids. V shed 5 bases and J shed 0 bases, with 11 bases lying between them. The germline V gene has CDR1 MDHEN and CDR2 SYDVKM. The CDR3 loop is CASSGGGISGNTIYF. Here the CDR3 DNA reads TGTGCCAGCAGTGGGGGGGGGATCTCTGGAAACACCATATATTTT.

The rearrangement links TRBV6-1 to TRBJ2-7; tentative D call: TRBD2 (6 bases). Trimming took off 0 bases at V and 3 bases at J, with 9 bases between the two ends. Germline CDR1 reads MNHNS; CDR2 reads SASEGT. The CDR3 has 14 amino acids. This CDR3 is CASSEARGGYEQYF. The CDR3 bases are TGTGCCAGCAGTGAAGCGAGGGGAGGCTACGAGCAGTACTTC.

The chain uses TRBV19 and TRBJ1-3; unclear D gene. Trimming stripped 3 bases from V and 0 bases from J, with 9 bases between. Germline assignment: CDR1 LNHDA and CDR2 SQIVND (reference sequence). This CDR3 contains 15 residues. The CDR3 DNA follows: TGTGCCAGTAGTATGGGAGTCAGCTCTGGAAACACCATATATTTT. Translating it yields CASSMGVSSGNTIYF.

V gene TRBV2 combines with J gene TRBJ2-7; 10 nucleotides match TRBD1. The CDR3 runs to 14 residues. Germline-derived CDR1 and CDR2 are SNHLY and FYNNEI. J lost 6 bases, V lost 2 bases, and 4 bases had no gene match. CDR3 DNA sequence: TGTGCCAGCAGTGAATGGACAGGGGGGTCCGAGCAGTACTTC. Protein product: CASSEWTGGSEQYF.

This chain links TRBV10-1 with TRBJ1-4, with TRBD1 matching over 8 bases. The V and J ends lost 8 bases and 7 bases, in that order; junction bases with no gene match: 9. This CDR3 has 14 amino acids. Per the germline V gene, CDR1 is WNHNN and CDR2 is SYGVQD (reference sequence). The CDR3 is CASSETGVSEKLFF. The DNA of the CDR3 is TGCGCCAGCTCTGAGACAGGGGTGAGTGAAAAACTGTTTTTT.

This rearrangement joins TRBV14 to TRBJ2-3, with D unclear. CDR3 length equals 17 residues. Trimming took 2 bases from V and 0 from J, leaving 15 bases between them. Germline V CDR1 and CDR2: SGHDN, FVKESK. The CDR3 loop is CASSQHPHKTSTDTQYF. The DNA of the CDR3 is TGTGCCAGCAGCCAACACCCCCACAAGACTAGCACAGATACGCAGTATTTT.

J is TRBJ2-2 and V is TRBV5-1; 12 positions agree with TRBD2. Germline CDR1 is SGHRS and CDR2 is YFSETQ. The J segment lost 0 bases and the V segment lost 4 bases, leaving 4 bases of the junction unmatched. The CDR3 length is 17 residues. The CDR3 DNA is TGCGCCAGCAGCATAGGACTAGCGGGGTCGAACACCGGGGAGCTGTTTTTT. Translated, it gives CASSIGLAGSNTGELFF.

This sequence joins TRBV28 and TRBJ2-7; D is ambiguous. The CDR3 loop spans 14 amino acids. Trimming left V 6 bases short and J 1 base short, with 13 bases between. Germline V gene data show CDR1 as MDHEN and CDR2 as SYDVKM. CDR3 loop: CASSPPVSSYEQYF. CDR3 coding DNA: TGTGCCAGCAGCCCCCCAGTTTCTTCCTACGAGCAGTACTTC.

The chain uses TRBV9 and TRBJ2-3; D gene uncertain. The germline V and J ends were trimmed by 2 bases and 3 bases, with 10 bases remaining between them. The CDR3 consists of 14 residues. Germline V gene lookup returns CDR1 SGDLS and CDR2 YYNGEE. The CDR3 sequence: CASSVNPQTDTQYF. In nucleotides, the CDR3 is TGTGCCAGCAGCGTCAACCCACAGACAGATACGCAGTATTTT.

The V gene is TRBV19, the J gene TRBJ2-7, with D possibly being TRBD1 (7 bases). The V and J ends lost 7 bases and 5 bases respectively, with 21 bases between them. The CDR3 length is 15 residues. Looked up from germline, CDR1 is LNHDA and CDR2 is SQIVND (reference sequence). CDR3 bases: TGTGCCAGTAAAAGTCAGGCAGGGGGGAGCGACGAGCAGTACTTC. Its translation: CASKSQAGGSDEQYF.

This chain links TRBV2 with TRBJ2-4; 7 bases align to TRBD1. Germline V gene sequence: CDR1 SNHLY, CDR2 FYNNEI. The ends lost 6 bases at V and 3 bases at J; junction bases unmatched: 8. The CDR3 is made up of 15 amino acids. In nucleotides, the CDR3 is TGTGCCAGCAGCTACAGGGGAAACGACAAAAACATTCAGTACTTC. It translates to CASSYRGNDKNIQYF. The full variable domain, its missing parts supplied by reference TRBV2 and TRBJ2-4, is EPEVTQTPSHQVTQMGQEVILRCVPISNHLYFYWYRQILGQKVEFLVSFYNNEISEKSEIFDDQFSVERPDGSNFTLKIRSTKLEDSAMYFCASSYRGNDKNIQYFGAGTRLSVL.

In this sample, this clone turned up a few times. The CDR3 protein is CASSFPLAGGPVGYNEQFF. DNA of the CDR3: TGTGCCAGCAGTTTCCCGCTAGCGGGAGGGCCAGTGGGCTACAATGAGCAGTTCTTC. The rearrangement uses TRBV28 and TRBJ2-1, with 12 bases matching TRBD2. The germline V gene has CDR1 MDHEN and CDR2 SYDVKM. The CDR3 loop spans 19 amino acids. Germline trimming cut 3 bases from V and 3 bases from J; bases unmatched to any gene: 12.

V gene TRBV15 combines with J gene TRBJ2-7; tentatively, D is TRBD1 (5 bases). CDR3 length: 14 amino acids. V gave up 3 bases and J gave up 6 bases, with 15 bases separating them. Germline-derived CDR1 and CDR2 are LNHNV and YYDKDF (reference sequence). This chain's CDR3 is CATSRDTAVSEQYF. As DNA, the CDR3 is TGTGCCACCAGCAGGGACACCGCGGTCTCCGAGCAGTACTTC. The full variable domain, rest sourced from reference TRBV15 and TRBJ2-7, is DAMVIQNPRYQVTQFGKPVTLSCSQTLNHNVMYWYQQKSSQAPKLLFHYYDKDFNNEADTPDNFQSRRPNTSFCFLDIRSPGLGDTAMYLCATSRDTAVSEQYFGPGTRLTVT.

The chain is built from TRBV11-2 and TRBJ2-2; TRBD2 matches at 11 bases. Germline lookup yields CDR1 SGHAT and CDR2 FQNNGV. The length of the CDR3 is 16 residues. With 4 bases clipped from V and 2 bases from J, the junction kept 3 bases outside the gene matches. This CDR3 reads CASSSTSGINTGELFF. CDR3 nucleotide sequence: TGTGCCAGCAGCTCGACTAGCGGGATCAACACCGGGGAGCTGTTTTTT. Drawing the rest from reference TRBV11-2 and TRBJ2-2, the complete variable domain is EAGVAQSPRYKIIEKRQSVAFWCNPISGHATLYWYQQILGQGPKLLIQFQNNGVVDDSQLPKDRFSAERLKGVDSTLKIQPAKLEDSAVYLCASSSTSGINTGELFFGEGSRLTVL.

This clone was found once. V is TRBV27 and J is TRBJ2-1; 8 nucleotides match TRBD1. The length of the CDR3 is 17 residues. After removal of 0 bases from V and 6 bases from J, the junction contained 10 bases not matched to a gene. Germline CDR1 MNHEY, CDR2 SMNVEV (reference sequence). CDR3 amino acids: CASSLSKIQGAPNEQFF. In nucleotides, the CDR3 is TGTGCCAGCAGTTTATCGAAAATCCAGGGGGCCCCCAATGAGCAGTTCTTC.

This clone was counted a single time. The chain couples TRBV6-5 to TRBJ2-7; 9 positions agree with TRBD1. CDR1 is MNHEY and CDR2 is SVGAGI in the germline V gene. This CDR3 is built from 13 residues. V dropped 6 bases and J dropped 5; count of bases not matched to a gene: 5. The CDR3 here is CASRGTGINEQYF. Written as DNA, the CDR3 is TGTGCCAGCAGAGGGACAGGGATCAACGAGCAGTACTTC.